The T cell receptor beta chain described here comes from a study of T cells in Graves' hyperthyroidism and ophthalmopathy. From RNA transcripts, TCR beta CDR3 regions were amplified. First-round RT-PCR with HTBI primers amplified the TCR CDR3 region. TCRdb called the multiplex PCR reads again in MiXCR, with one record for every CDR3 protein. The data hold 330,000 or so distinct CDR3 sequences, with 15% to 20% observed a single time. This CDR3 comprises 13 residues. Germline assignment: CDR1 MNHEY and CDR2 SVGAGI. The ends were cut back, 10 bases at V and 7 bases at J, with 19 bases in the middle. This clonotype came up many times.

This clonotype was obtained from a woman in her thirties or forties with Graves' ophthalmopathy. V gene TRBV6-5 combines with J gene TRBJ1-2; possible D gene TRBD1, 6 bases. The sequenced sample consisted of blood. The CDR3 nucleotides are TGTGCCACCTACAGGGAGTATATCGGTGGCTACACCTTC. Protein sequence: CATYREYIGGYTF.